The clone carrying this T cell receptor beta chain was observed at least ten times. Its antigen is undetermined. The germline gives CDR1 LGHDT, CDR2 YNNKEL (reference sequence). This CDR3 has 13 amino acids. The V and J ends lost 0 bases and 5 bases respectively, with 7 bases between them. Under 3 months in duration, the ophthalmopathy in affected donors had moderate-to-severe activity, CAS ≥3 and NOSPECS ≥4. No donor had other autoimmune disease, uncontrolled infection, pregnancy or lactation. A volume of 8 to 10 ml of fresh peripheral blood supplied the PBMCs. The data were obtained in a study of Graves' ophthalmopathy and Graves' hyperthyroidism. Study outcomes and limitations: Detected in blood as well were most expanded thyroid clonotypes with frequency above 0.001.

Amplification of TCR beta CDR3 regions used RNA transcripts. HTBI primers served in a first-round RT-PCR, which a second-round multiplex PCR followed. MiXCR was run by TCRdb on the multiplex PCR reads, yielding one entry per CDR3 protein. The sample lists about 210,000 distinct CDR3 sequences; 25% to 30% were seen once. The sample consisted of peripheral blood. This receptor was taken from a man between 45 and 60 years old with Graves' ophthalmopathy. The chain couples TRBV3-1 to TRBJ1-2; D ambiguous. In DNA, the CDR3 is TGTGCCAGCAGCCAAGATCGGCGATATGGCTACACCTTC. Amino acids: CASSQDRRYGYTF.